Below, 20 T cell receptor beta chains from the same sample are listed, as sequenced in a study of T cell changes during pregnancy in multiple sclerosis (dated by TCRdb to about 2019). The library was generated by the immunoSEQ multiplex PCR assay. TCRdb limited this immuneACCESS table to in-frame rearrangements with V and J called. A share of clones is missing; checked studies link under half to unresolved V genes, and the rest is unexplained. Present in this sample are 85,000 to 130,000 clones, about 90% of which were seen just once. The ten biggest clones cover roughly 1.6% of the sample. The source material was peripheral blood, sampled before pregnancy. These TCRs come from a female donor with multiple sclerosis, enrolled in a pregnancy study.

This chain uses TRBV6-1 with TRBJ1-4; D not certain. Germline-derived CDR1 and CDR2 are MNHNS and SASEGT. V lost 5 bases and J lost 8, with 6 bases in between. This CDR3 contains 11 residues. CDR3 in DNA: TGTGCCAGCAGTTACAAGGAAAAACTGTTTTTT. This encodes CASSYKEKLFF.

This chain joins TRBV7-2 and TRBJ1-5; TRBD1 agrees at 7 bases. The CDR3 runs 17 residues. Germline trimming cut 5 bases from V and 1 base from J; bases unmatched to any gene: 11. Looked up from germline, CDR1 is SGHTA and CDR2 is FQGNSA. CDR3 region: CASSPGGRGRSNQPQHF. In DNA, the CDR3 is TGTGCCAGCAGCCCCGGAGGAAGGGGGCGCAGCAATCAGCCCCAGCATTTT.

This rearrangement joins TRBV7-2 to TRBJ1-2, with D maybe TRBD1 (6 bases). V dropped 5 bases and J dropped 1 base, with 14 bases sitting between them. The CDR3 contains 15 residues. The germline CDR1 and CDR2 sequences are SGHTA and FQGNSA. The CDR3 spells CASSGTFVFNYGYTF. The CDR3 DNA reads TGTGCCAGCAGCGGGACATTTGTGTTTAACTATGGCTACACCTTC.

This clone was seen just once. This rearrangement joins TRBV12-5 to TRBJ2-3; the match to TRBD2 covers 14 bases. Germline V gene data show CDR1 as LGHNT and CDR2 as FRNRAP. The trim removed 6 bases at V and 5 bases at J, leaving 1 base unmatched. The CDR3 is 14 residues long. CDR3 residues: CASGGLAGGDTQYF. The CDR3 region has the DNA TGTGCTAGTGGCGGACTAGCGGGGGGAGATACGCAGTATTTT.

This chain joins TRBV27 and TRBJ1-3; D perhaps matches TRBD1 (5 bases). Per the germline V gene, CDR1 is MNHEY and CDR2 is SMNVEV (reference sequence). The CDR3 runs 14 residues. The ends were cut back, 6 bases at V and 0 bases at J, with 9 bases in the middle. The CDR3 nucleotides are TGTGCCAGCAGGGACACCTACTCTGGAAACACCATATATTTT. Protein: CASRDTYSGNTIYF.

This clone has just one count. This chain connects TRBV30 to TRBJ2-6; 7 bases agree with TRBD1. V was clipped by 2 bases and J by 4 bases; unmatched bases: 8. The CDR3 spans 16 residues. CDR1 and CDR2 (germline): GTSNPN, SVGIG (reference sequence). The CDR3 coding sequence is TGTGCCTGGAGTTTTCCCAGGGGACAGGGGGCCAACGTCCTGACTTTC. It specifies CAWSFPRGQGANVLTF.

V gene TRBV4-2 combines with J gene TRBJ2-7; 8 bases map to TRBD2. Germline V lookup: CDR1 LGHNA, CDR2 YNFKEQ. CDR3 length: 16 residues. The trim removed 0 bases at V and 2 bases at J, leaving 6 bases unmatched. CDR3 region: CASSQEATSGAYEQYF. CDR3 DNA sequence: TGTGCCAGCAGCCAAGAAGCCACTAGCGGAGCCTACGAGCAGTACTTC.

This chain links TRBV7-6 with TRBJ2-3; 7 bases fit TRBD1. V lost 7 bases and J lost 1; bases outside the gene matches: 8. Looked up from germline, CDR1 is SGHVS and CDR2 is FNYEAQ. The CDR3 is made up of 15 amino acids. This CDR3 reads CASTLRDSRTDTQYF. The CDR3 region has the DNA TGTGCCAGCACCCTTCGGGACAGCCGCACAGATACGCAGTATTTT.

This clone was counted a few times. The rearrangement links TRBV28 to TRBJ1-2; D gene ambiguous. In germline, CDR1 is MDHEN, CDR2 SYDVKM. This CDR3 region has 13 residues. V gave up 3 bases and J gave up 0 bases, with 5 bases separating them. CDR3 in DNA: TGTGCCAGCAGTTTTGAGCCTAACTATGGCTACACCTTC. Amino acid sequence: CASSFEPNYGYTF.

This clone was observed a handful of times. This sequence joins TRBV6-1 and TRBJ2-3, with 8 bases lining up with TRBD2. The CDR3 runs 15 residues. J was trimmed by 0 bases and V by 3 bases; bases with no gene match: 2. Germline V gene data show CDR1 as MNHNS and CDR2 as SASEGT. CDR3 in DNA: TGTGCCAGCAGTGAGATAGCGGGGAGCACAGATACGCAGTATTTT. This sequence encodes CASSEIAGSTDTQYF.

CDR3 residues: CASSLQGPDEQYF. CDR3 DNA sequence: TGTGCCAGCAGCTTGCAGGGTCCGGACGAGCAGTACTTC. J is TRBJ2-7 and V is TRBV7-9; D is possibly TRBD1 (5 bases). Germline CDR1 reads SEHNR; CDR2 reads FQNEAQ (reference sequence). The CDR3 is made up of 13 amino acids. The V end was cut by 3 bases, the J end by 5 bases, with 11 bases between.

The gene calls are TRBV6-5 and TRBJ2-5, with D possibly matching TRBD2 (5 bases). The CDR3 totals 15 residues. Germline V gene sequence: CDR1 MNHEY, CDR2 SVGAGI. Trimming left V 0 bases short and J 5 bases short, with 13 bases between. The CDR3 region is CASSYSIRGAETQYF. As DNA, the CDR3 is TGTGCCAGCAGTTACTCGATACGGGGAGCGGAGACCCAGTACTTC.

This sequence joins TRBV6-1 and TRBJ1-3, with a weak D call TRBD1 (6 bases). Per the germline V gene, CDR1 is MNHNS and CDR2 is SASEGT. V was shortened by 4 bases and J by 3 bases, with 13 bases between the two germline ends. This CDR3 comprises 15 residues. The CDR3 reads CASSGKQGFGNTIYF. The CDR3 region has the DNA TGTGCCAGCAGTGGTAAACAGGGATTTGGAAACACCATATATTTT.

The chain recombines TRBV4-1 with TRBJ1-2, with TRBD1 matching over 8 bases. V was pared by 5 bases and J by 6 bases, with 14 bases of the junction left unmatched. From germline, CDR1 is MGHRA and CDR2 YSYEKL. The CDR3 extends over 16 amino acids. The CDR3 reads CASSWAPRTGSHGYTF. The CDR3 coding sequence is TGCGCCAGCAGCTGGGCACCAAGGACAGGGTCCCATGGCTACACCTTC.

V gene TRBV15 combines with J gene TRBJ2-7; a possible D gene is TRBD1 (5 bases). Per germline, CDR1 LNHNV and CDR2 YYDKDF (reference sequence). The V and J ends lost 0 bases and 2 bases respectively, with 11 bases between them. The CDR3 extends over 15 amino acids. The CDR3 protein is CATSRDRQQAYEQYF. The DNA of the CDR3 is TGTGCCACCAGCAGAGATCGTCAACAGGCCTACGAGCAGTACTTC.

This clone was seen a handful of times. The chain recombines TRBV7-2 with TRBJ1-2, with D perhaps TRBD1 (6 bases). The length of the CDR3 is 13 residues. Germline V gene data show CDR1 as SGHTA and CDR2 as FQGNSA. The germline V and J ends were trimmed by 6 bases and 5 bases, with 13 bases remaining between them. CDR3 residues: CASRPPGTYGYTF. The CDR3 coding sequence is TGTGCCAGCAGACCACCAGGGACATATGGCTACACCTTC.

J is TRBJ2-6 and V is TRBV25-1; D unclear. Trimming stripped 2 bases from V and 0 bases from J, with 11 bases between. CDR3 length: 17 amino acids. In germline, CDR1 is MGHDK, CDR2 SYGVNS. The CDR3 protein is CASSETVKSSGANVLTF. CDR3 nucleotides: TGTGCCAGCAGTGAAACGGTAAAAAGCTCTGGGGCCAACGTCCTGACTTTC.

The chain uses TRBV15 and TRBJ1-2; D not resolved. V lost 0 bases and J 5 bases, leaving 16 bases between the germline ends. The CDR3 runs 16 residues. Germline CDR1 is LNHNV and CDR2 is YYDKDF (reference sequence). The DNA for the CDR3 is TGTGCCACCAGCAGAGATGTCGAGGGTTCCGGGTATGGCTACACCTTC. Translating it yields CATSRDVEGSGYGYTF.

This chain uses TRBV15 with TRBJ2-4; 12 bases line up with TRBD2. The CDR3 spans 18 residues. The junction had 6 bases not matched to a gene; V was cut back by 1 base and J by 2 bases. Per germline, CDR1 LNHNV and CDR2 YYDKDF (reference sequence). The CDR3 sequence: CATSRGLAGAQSKNIQYF. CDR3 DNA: TGTGCCACCAGCAGAGGACTAGCGGGAGCCCAGTCCAAAAACATTCAGTACTTC.

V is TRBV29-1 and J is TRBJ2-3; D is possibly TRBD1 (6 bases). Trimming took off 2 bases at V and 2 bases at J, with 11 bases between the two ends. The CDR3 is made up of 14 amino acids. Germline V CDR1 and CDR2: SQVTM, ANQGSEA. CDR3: CSVERQENTDTQYF. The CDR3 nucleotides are TGCAGCGTTGAAAGACAGGAGAACACAGATACGCAGTATTTT.